Below are 7 T cell receptor beta chains sequenced from a single sample in a study of cytomegalovirus exposure and HLA in healthy donors. The PCR was carried out with 60 Vbeta primers and 13 Jbeta primers. Data came from immunoSEQ multiplex PCR; TCRdb stores just in-frame clones and leaves some out. The table shows about 200,000 clones, with around four fifths occurring only once. The sample was PBMCs. The receptors originated from a man in his forties or fifties in good health and CMV-seronegative.

The chain joins TRBV27 to TRBJ1-1; TRBD1 might be the D (6 bases). The CDR3 runs to 14 residues. V shed 3 bases and J shed 2 bases, with 10 bases lying between them. The germline CDR1 and CDR2 sequences are MNHEY and SMNVEV (reference sequence). CDR3 residues: CASSFTGGNTEAFF. CDR3 DNA: TGTGCCAGCAGTTTTACTGGGGGCAACACTGAAGCTTTCTTT.

The J gene is TRBJ1-5, the V gene TRBV2; D is undetermined. V was cut by 5 bases and J by 5 bases, with 16 bases left in between. Germline values: CDR1 SNHLY, CDR2 FYNNEI. The CDR3 is 15 amino acids. The CDR3 reads CASSSSTGGYQPQHF. The CDR3 DNA sequence: TGTGCCAGCAGTTCATCGACGGGAGGGTATCAGCCCCAGCATTTT.

This clone was observed a handful of times. The rearrangement joins TRBV19 to TRBJ2-3; 9 bases map to TRBD1. Unmatched junction bases numbered 7, after V lost 10 bases and J lost 2 bases. This CDR3 comprises 14 residues. The germline CDR1 and CDR2 sequences are LNHDA and SQIVND (reference sequence). DNA for the CDR3: TGTGCCACGGACAGGGGTCCCCCCACAGATACGCAGTATTTT. Translation gives CATDRGPPTDTQYF. The full variable domain, with the rest looked up from reference TRBV19 and TRBJ2-3, is DGGITQSPKYLFRKEGQNVTLSCEQNLNHDAMYWYRQDPGQGLRLIYYSQIVNDFQKGDIAEGYSVSREKKESFPLTVTSAQKNPTAFYLCATDRGPPTDTQYFGPGTRLTVL.

This rearrangement joins TRBV20-1 to TRBJ2-1; no definite D call. Looked up from germline, CDR1 is DFQATT and CDR2 is SNEGSKA (reference sequence). Trimming cost V 3 bases and J 4 bases, with 4 bases left between them. This CDR3 region has 11 residues. CDR3 protein: CSARAYNEQFF. The DNA for the CDR3 is TGCAGTGCTAGGGCTTACAATGAGCAGTTCTTC.

The chain has TRBV7-9 and TRBJ1-4; 8 bases match TRBD1. This CDR3 region has 14 residues. V shed 4 bases and J 6 bases; nucleotides not matched to a gene: 4. Germline V gives CDR1 SEHNR, CDR2 FQNEAQ (reference sequence). The CDR3 region is CASSSGQAYEKLFF. DNA of the CDR3: TGTGCCAGCAGCTCGGGACAGGCGTATGAAAAACTGTTTTTT.

The CDR3 bases are TGTGCCAGCAGCCCGACGGGGGTAGCGGGCACAGATACGCAGTATTTT. Protein product: CASSPTGVAGTDTQYF. The J gene is TRBJ2-3, the V gene TRBV7-3; a weak D match, TRBD2 (6 bases). CDR3 length: 16 residues. The V and J ends lost 5 bases and 1 base respectively, with 16 bases between them. The germline gives CDR1 SGHTA, CDR2 FQGTGA.

V and J are TRBV28 and TRBJ2-2, with TRBD1 as a possible D gene (6 bases). This CDR3 comprises 16 residues. Looked up from germline, CDR1 is MDHEN and CDR2 is SYDVKM. Trimming removed 7 bases at V and 1 base at J, with 16 bases between. CDR3 region: CASTDSDPKNTGELFF. CDR3 nucleotides: TGTGCCAGCACGGACAGTGACCCGAAGAACACCGGGGAGCTGTTTTTT.